This T cell receptor beta chain was captured in a study of chemoradiotherapy in HPV16-positive cancers. Study-wide background: Functional T-cell assays on a couple of HPV16-positive patients' cells defined candidate HPV-specific clones and common TCR motifs.

Whole-study findings and limits: Non-HPV-specific T cells did not expand in tumors during treatment, whereas candidate HPV-specific clones and E7-related motifs did. HPV-specific T cells were functionally defined from only a couple of HPV16-positive patients.

As regards this clone: The antigen is undetermined.

The CDR3 totals 18 residues. Germline CDR1 is LNHDA and CDR2 is SQIVND (reference sequence). The trim removed 5 bases at V and 6 bases at J, leaving 16 bases unmatched. The repertoire was sequenced with immunoSEQ multiplex PCR; TCRdb's copy has only in-frame clones and lacks some. Altogether 40,000 to 60,000 clones are present, around nine tenths being singletons, with the ten largest covering under 3.5%. This clonotype was obtained from a human donor with HPV-associated anogenital cancer. The chain uses TRBV19 and TRBJ1-1; TRBD1 aligns across 12 bases. This sample comprised blood, obtained from a patient who underwent chemoradiotherapy. CDR3 nucleotide sequence: TGTGCCAGTAGTTCTCAAACCGGGACAGGGGGCCTGGGGGCTGAAGCTTTCTTT. It translates to CASSSQTGTGGLGAEAFF.